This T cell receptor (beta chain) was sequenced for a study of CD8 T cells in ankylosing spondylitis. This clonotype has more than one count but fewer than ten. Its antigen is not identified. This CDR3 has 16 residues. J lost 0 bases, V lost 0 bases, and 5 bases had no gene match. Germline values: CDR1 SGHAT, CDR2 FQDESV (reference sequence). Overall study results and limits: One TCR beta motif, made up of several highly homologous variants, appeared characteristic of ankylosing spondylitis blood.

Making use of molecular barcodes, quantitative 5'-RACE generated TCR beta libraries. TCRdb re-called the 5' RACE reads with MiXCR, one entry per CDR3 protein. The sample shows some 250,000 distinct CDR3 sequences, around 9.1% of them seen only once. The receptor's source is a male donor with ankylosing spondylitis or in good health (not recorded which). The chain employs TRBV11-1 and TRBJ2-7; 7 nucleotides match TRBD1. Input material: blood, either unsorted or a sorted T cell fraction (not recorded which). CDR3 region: CASSLAGTVNSYEQYF. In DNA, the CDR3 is TGTGCCAGCAGCTTAGCCGGGACAGTGAACTCCTACGAGCAGTACTTC.